Listed here is a single TCR beta chain. Its antigen remains unknown. The library came from three nested PCR rounds adapted from ARM-PCR protocols. Each CDR3 protein gets one entry after TCRdb re-called the multiplex PCR reads with MiXCR. This table has 75,000 to 95,000 distinct CDR3 sequences, about two thirds appearing once. Germline V gives CDR1 SGHNT, CDR2 YYREEE (reference sequence). This CDR3 spans 13 amino acids. Trimming took 4 bases from V and 6 from J, leaving 11 bases between them. The data were taken from a study of tumor and adjacent non-tumor tissue in lung cancer. Study-level information: Patients were aged roughly 30 to 76, about 10 men and roughly 5 women, stage I to III.

Study results and limitations: Top 100 clones took a larger repertoire share in normal lung.

RNA was extracted from bulk tissue without any cell sorting. Sequencing used lung tumor tissue. The source is a woman aged 40 to 50 with non-small cell lung cancer. J is TRBJ2-1 and V is TRBV5-4, with D perhaps being TRBD1 or TRBD2 (5 bases each). The CDR3 region is CASSPGAVNEQFF. Written as DNA, the CDR3 is TGTGCCAGCAGCCCCGGGGCTGTCAATGAGCAGTTCTTC.